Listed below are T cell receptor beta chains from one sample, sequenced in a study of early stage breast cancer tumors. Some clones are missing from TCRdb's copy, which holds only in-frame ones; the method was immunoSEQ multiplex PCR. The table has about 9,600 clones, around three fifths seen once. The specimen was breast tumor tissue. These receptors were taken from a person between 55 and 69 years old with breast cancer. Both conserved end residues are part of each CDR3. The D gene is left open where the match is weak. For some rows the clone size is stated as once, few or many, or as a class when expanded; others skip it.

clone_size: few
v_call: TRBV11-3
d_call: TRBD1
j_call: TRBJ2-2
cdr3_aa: CASSPGTDTGELFF
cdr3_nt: TGTGCCAGCAGCCCCGGGACAGACACCGGGGAGCTGTTTTTT

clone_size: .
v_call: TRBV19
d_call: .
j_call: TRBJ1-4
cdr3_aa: CASSIDPNEKLFF
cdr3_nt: TGTGCCAGTAGTATAGATCCTAATGAAAAACTGTTTTTT

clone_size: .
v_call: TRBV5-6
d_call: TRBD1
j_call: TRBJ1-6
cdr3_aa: CASSFSTGGFPLHF
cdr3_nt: TGTGCCAGCAGCTTTTCAACAGGGGGTTTCCCCCTCCACTTT

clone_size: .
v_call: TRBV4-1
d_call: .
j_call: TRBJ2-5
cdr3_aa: CASSQTEGQTQYF
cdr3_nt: TGCGCCAGCAGCCAGACAGAGGGACAGACCCAGTACTTC

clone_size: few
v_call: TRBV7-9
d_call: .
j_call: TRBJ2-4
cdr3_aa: CASSSRLDKNIQYF
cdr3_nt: TGTGCCAGCAGCTCCCGGCTAGACAAAAACATTCAGTACTTC

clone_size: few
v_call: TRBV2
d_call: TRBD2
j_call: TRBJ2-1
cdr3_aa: CASSEDLAGDEQFF
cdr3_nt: TGTGCCAGCAGTGAAGACCTAGCGGGAGATGAGCAGTTCTTC

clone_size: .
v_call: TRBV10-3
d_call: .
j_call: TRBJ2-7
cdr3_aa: CASRSERGEQYF
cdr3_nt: TGTGCCAGCAGGTCCGAAAGAGGCGAGCAGTACTTC

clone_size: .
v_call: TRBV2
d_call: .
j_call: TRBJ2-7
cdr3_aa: CASSEGPSYEQYF
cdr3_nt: TGTGCCAGCAGTGAAGGACCCTCCTACGAGCAGTACTTC

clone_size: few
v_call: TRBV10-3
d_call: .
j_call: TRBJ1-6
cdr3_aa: CAIRGLGNNSPLHF
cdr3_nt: TGTGCCATCAGGGGGTTGGGCAATAATTCACCCCTCCACTTT

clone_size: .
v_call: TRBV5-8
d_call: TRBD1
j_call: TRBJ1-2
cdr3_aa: CASSHKLTGWDYGYTF
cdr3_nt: TGTGCCAGCAGCCATAAACTGACAGGGTGGGACTATGGCTACACCTTC

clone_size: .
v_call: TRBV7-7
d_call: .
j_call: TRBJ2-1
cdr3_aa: CASSSREHNEQFF
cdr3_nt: TGTGCTAGCAGCAGCCGGGAGCACAATGAGCAGTTCTTC

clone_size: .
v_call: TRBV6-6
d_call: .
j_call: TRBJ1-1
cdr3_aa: CASLTWNTEAFF
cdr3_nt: TGTGCCAGCTTGACATGGAACACTGAAGCTTTCTTT

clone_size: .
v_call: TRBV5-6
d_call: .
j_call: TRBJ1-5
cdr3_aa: CASSRTLSNQPQHF
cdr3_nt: TGTGCCAGCAGTCGGACACTTAGCAATCAGCCCCAGCATTTT

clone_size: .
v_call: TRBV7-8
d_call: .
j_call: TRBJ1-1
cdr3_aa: CASSSSSWNTEAFF
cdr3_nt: TGTGCCAGCAGCTCCTCGTCTTGGAACACTGAAGCTTTCTTT

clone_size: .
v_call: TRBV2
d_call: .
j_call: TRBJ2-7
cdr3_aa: CASRGSHEQYF
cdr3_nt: TGTGCCAGCAGGGGGTCACACGAGCAGTACTTC

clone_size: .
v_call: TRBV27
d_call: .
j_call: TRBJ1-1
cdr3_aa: CASSWGGGLRATEAFF
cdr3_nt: TGTGCCAGCAGTTGGGGTGGGGGACTGAGGGCGACTGAAGCTTTCTTT

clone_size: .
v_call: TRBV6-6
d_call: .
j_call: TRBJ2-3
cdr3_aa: CASRAAGKADTQYF
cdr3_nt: TGTGCCAGCAGAGCCGCGGGAAAGGCAGATACGCAGTATTTT

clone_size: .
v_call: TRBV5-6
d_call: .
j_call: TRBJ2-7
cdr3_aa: CASSLGLGGSYEQYF
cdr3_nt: TGTGCCAGCAGCTTAGGGCTTGGCGGGTCCTACGAGCAGTACTTC

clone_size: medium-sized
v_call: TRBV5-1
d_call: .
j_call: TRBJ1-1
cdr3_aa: CASSLGDGGNTEAFF
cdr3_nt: TGCGCCAGCAGCTTGGGGGACGGCGGAAACACTGAAGCTTTCTTT

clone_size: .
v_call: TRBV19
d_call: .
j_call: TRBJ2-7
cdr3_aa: CASSRPGHEQYF
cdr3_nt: TGTGCCAGTAGTAGGCCGGGTCACGAGCAGTACTTC

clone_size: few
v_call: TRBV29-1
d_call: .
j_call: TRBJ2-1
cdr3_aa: CSIPGLASYNEQFF
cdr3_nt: TGCAGCATCCCCGGTCTAGCGAGTTACAATGAGCAGTTCTTC

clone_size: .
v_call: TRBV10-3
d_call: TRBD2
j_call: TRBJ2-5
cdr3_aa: CAISDPSGSQETQYF
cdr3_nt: TGTGCCATCAGTGATCCTAGCGGGTCACAAGAGACCCAGTACTTC

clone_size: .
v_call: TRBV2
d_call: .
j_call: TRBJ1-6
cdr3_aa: CASGETDSPLHF
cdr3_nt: TGTGCCAGCGGAGAGACAGATTCACCCCTCCACTTT

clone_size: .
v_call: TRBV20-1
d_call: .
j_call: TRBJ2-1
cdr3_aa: CSARVSNEQFF
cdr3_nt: TGCAGTGCTAGAGTTAGCAATGAGCAGTTCTTC

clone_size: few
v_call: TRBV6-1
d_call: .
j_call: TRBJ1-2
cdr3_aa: CASSDGWGRGYTF
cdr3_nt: TGTGCCAGCAGTGATGGTTGGGGGCGAGGCTACACCTTC

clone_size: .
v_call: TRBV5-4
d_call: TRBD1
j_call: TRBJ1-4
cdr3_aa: CASSERTGGGEKLFF
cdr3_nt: TGTGCCAGCAGCGAACGGACAGGGGGAGGGGAAAAACTGTTTTTT

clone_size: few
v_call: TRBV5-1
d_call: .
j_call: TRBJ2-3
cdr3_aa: CASSDRAASRTDTQYF
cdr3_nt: TGCGCCAGCAGCGACCGGGCGGCGTCCCGCACAGATACGCAGTATTTT

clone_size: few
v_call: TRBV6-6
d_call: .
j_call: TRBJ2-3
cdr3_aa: CASSYLPTADTQYF
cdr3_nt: TGTGCCAGCAGTTACCTACCGACAGCAGATACGCAGTATTTT

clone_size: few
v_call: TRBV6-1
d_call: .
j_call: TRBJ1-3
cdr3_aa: CASRTLISSGNTIYF
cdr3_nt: TGTGCCAGCAGGACACTTATAAGCTCTGGAAACACCATATATTTT

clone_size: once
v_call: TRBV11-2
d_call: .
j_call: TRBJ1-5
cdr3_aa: CASSLVVGRPQHF
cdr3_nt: TGTGCCAGCAGCTTAGTGGTGGGGAGGCCCCAGCATTTT

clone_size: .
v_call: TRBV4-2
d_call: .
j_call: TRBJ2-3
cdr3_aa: CASSQAVSTDTQYF
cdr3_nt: TGTGCCAGCAGCCAAGCGGTCTCCACAGATACGCAGTATTTT

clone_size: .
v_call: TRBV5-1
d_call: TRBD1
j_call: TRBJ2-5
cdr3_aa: CASSSAGTGKETQYF
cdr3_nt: TGCGCCAGCAGCTCAGCCGGGACAGGGAAAGAGACCCAGTACTTC

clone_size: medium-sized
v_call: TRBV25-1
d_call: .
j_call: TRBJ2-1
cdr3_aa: CASIQRDSVGEQFF
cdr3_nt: TGTGCCAGCATCCAGAGAGATAGCGTGGGTGAGCAGTTCTTC

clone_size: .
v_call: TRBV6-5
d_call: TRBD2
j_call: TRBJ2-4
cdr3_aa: CASSPSGGWGNIQYF
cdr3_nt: TGTGCCAGCAGCCCCTCGGGAGGGTGGGGAAACATTCAGTACTTC

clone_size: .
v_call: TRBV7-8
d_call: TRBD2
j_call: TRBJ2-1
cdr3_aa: CASSTSGSRYNEQFF
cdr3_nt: TGTGCCAGCAGTACTAGCGGGAGCCGTTACAATGAGCAGTTCTTC

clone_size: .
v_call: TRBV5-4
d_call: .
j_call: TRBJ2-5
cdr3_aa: CASSLELAGSGETQYF
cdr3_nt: TGTGCCAGCAGCTTGGAACTAGCCGGGAGTGGTGAGACCCAGTACTTC

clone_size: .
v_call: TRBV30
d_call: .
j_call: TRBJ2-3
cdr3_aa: CAWSPPSVTDTQYF
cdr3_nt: TGTGCCTGGAGTCCCCCCAGTGTCACAGATACGCAGTATTTT

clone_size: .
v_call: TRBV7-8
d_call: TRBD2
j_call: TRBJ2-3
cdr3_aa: CASSLFSGRATDTQYF
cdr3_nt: TGTGCCAGCAGCTTATTTAGCGGGAGGGCGACAGATACGCAGTATTTT

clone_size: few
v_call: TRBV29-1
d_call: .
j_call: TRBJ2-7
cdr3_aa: CSVEDGKYEQYF
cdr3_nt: TGCAGCGTTGAGGACGGAAAATACGAGCAGTACTTC